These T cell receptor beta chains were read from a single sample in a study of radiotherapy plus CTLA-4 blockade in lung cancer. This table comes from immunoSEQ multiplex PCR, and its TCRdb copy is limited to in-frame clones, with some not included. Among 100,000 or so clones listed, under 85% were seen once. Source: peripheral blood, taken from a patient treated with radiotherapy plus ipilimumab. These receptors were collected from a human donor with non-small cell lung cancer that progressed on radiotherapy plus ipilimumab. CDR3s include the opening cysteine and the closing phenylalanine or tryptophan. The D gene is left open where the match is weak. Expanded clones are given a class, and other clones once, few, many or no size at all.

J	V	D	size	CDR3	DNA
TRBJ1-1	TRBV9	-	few	CASSVDESLRLMNTEAFF	TGTGCCAGCAGCGTAGATGAGTCCCTCAGACTTATGAACACTGAAGCTTTCTTT
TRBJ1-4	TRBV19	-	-	CASSDAGRLVNEKLFF	TGTGCCAGTAGCGATGCAGGACGGCTCGTTAATGAAAAACTGTTTTTT
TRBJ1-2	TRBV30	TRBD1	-	CAWSVQGNPGHRWVGGYTF	TGTGCCTGGAGTGTACAGGGGAACCCGGGACACAGATGGGTAGGTGGCTACACCTTC
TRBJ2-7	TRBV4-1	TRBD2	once	CASSQESGGGYEQYF	TGCGCCAGCAGCCAAGAGAGCGGGGGTGGGTACGAGCAGTACTTC
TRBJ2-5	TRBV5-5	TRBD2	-	CASSPQWGGAQYF	TGTGCCAGCAGCCCCCAATGGGGGGGGGCCCAGTACTTC
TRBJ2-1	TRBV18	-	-	CASSPPLAHYNEQFF	TGTGCCAGCTCACCACCGTTGGCCCATTACAATGAGCAGTTCTTC
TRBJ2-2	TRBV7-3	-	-	CASSLETGELFF	TGTGCCAGCAGCTTAGAAACCGGGGAGCTGTTTTTT
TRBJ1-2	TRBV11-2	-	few	CASSLGWSGSSNYGYTF	TGTGCCAGCAGCTTAGGTTGGTCAGGCTCTAGTAACTATGGCTACACCTTC
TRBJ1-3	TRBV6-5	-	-	CASSYGGGIGNTIYF	TGTGCCAGCAGTTACGGGGGGGGGATCGGAAACACCATATATTTT
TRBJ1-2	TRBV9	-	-	CASSVSASGFNGYTF	TGTGCCAGCAGCGTATCCGCATCAGGGTTCAATGGCTACACCTTC
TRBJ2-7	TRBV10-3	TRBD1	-	CAISERDRVLTYEQYF	TGTGCCATCAGTGAGAGGGACAGGGTCTTAACCTACGAGCAGTACTTC
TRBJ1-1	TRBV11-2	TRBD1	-	CASRRQGAEAFF	TGTGCCAGCAGACGACAGGGGGCCGAAGCTTTCTTT
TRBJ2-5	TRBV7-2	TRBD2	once	CASSSLPGTSETQYF	TGTGCCAGCAGCTCACTCCCCGGGACTAGCGAGACCCAGTACTTC
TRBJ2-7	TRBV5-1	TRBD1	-	CASSLVSGQGTYEQYF	TGCGCCAGCAGTCTTGTTTCGGGACAGGGAACCTACGAGCAGTACTTC
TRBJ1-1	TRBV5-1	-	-	CASSPTGGNTEAFF	TGCGCCAGCAGCCCCACGGGGGGGAACACTGAAGCTTTCTTT
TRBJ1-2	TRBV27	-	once	CASSPFQGTEDYGYTF	TGTGCCAGCAGTCCCTTCCAAGGGACGGAGGACTATGGCTACACCTTC
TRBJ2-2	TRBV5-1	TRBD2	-	CASDPGGSGSTGELFF	TGCGCCTCCGACCCGGGGGGGTCAGGTTCGACCGGGGAGCTGTTTTTT
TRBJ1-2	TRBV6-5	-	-	CASSSSTGYGYTF	TGTGCCAGCAGTTCCTCGACAGGTTATGGCTACACCTTC
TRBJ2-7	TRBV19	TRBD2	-	CASSLGLADAYEQYF	TGTGCCAGTAGCCTGGGGCTAGCGGATGCCTACGAGCAGTACTTC
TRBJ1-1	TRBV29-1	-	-	CSVPSSSNTEAFF	TGCAGCGTCCCTTCCTCTTCGAACACTGAAGCTTTCTTT
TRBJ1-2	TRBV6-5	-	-	CASSYSTANRKETF	TGTGCCAGCAGTTACTCGACTGCGAATAGGAAGGAAACCTTC
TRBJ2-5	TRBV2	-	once	CASSAGGLTQYF	TGTGCCAGCAGCGCCGGCGGTCTGACCCAGTACTTC
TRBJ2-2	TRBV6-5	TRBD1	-	CASRSGTGNTGELFF	TGTGCCAGCAGGTCCGGGACAGGGAACACCGGGGAGCTGTTTTTT
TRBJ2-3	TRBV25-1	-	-	CASNEAGHTDTQYF	TGTGCCAGCAACGAAGCAGGGCACACAGATACGCAGTATTTT
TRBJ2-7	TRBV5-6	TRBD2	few	CASSFLAGQSYEQYF	TGTGCCAGCAGCTTCCTAGCGGGCCAGTCCTACGAGCAGTACTTC
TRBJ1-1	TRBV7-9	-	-	CASSSQRDTEAFF	TGTGCCAGCAGCTCCCAACGGGACACTGAAGCTTTCTTT
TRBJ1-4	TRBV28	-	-	CASSLYDKKEEKLFF	TGTGCCAGCAGTTTATATGACAAAAAGGAGGAAAAACTGTTTTTT
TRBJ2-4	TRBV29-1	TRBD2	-	CSVVGRAAKNIQYF	TGCAGCGTTGTTGGGAGGGCGGCCAAAAACATTCAGTACTTC
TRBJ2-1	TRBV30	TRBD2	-	CAWSSGVLNEQFF	TGTGCCTGGAGTAGCGGGGTTCTCAATGAGCAGTTCTTC
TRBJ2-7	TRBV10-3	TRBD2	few	CAAKTSFSYEQYF	TGTGCCGCCAAGACTAGCTTCTCCTACGAGCAGTACTTC
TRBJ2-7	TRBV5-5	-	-	CASSLEWNSGEQYF	TGTGCCAGCAGCTTGGAGTGGAATAGCGGAGAGCAGTACTTC
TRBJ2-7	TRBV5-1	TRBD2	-	CASSPGGGSEQYF	TGCGCCAGCAGCCCCGGGGGGGGTTCCGAGCAGTACTTC
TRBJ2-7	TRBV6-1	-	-	CASSGLGVEQYF	TGTGCCAGCAGCGGCTTGGGGGTCGAGCAGTACTTC
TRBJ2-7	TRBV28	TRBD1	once	CASSSWTGSYEQYF	TGTGCCAGCAGTTCCTGGACAGGCTCCTACGAGCAGTACTTC
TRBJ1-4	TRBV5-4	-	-	CASSLEVGEKLFF	TGTGCCAGCAGCTTGGAAGTGGGTGAAAAACTGTTTTTT
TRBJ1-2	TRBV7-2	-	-	CASSLAENYGYTF	TGTGCCAGCAGCTTGGCAGAAAACTATGGCTACACCTTC
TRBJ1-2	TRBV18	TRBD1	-	CASSQGTGPRVGYTF	TGTGCCAGCTCACAGGGGACAGGCCCAAGGGTTGGCTACACCTTC
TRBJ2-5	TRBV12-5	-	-	CASGSTGHGQETQYF	TGTGCTAGTGGTTCTACAGGGCATGGACAAGAGACCCAGTACTTC